This T cell receptor beta chain comes out of a study of regulatory T cells in long-lasting Graves disease. This clonotype was seen only a few times. Construction of TCR beta libraries relied on iRepertoire HTBI primers and on Arm-PCR targeting CDR3 regions. TCRdb called the multiplex PCR reads again in MiXCR, with one record for every CDR3 protein. The sample has about 560,000 distinct CDR3 sequences; more than 15% are singletons. As to time point: newly diagnosed GD, antithyroid drugs for less than 3 months. RNA from PBMCs was the source of the TCR library. The CDR3 sequence is 17 residues long. The V segment lost 6 bases and the J segment 2 bases; nucleotides outside the gene matches: 9. Germline V CDR1 and CDR2: MNHEY, SVGEGT. The sample also formed part of further work on T cells in Graves' hyperthyroidism and ophthalmopathy.

The chain is built from TRBV6-2 or TRBV6-3 and TRBJ2-1, with 11 bases lining up with TRBD2. The TCR comes from a man aged 18 to 35 with Graves disease. Sequenced here: peripheral blood mononuclear cells (PBMCs), sampled at new diagnosis, from a patient treated with antithyroid drugs. The CDR3 nucleotides read TGTGCCAGCAGCTTGGGGGTAGCGGGAGGGACCTACAATGAGCAGTTCTTC. It encodes CASSLGVAGGTYNEQFF.